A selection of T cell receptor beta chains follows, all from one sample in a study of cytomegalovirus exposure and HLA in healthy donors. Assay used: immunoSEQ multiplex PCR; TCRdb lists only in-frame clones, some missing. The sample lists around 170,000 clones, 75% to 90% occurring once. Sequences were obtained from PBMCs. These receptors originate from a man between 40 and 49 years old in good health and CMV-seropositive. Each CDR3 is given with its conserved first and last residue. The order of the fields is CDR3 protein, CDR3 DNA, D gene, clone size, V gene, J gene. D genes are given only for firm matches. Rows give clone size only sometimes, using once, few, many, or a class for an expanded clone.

CDR3: CSASRGVVAFF
DNA: TGCAGTGCTAGTCGGGGGGTGGTAGCTTTCTTT
D: .
size: .
V: TRBV20-1
J: TRBJ1-1

CDR3: CASSPPRTGELFF
DNA: TGCGCCAGCAGCCCACCCAGGACCGGGGAGCTGTTTTTT
D: .
size: .
V: TRBV5-1
J: TRBJ2-2

CDR3: CSVSPTGGNIQYF
DNA: TGCAGCGTTTCACCAACAGGGGGAAACATTCAGTACTTC
D: TRBD1
size: .
V: TRBV29-1
J: TRBJ2-4

CDR3: CASSVEGRGDEQFF
DNA: TGTGCCAGCAGCGTAGAAGGAAGGGGCGATGAGCAGTTCTTC
D: .
size: .
V: TRBV9
J: TRBJ2-1

CDR3: CATSRSGGGGANEKLFF
DNA: TGTGCCACCAGCAGATCTGGGGGTGGGGGCGCAAACGAAAAACTGTTTTTT
D: .
size: .
V: TRBV15
J: TRBJ1-4

CDR3: CASSQSLAGLTDTQYF
DNA: TGCGCCAGCAGCCAGTCCCTAGCGGGGTTAACAGATACGCAGTATTTT
D: TRBD2
size: .
V: TRBV4-3
J: TRBJ2-3

CDR3: CASSRISQGAGEQYF
DNA: TGTGCCAGCTCCCGAATTTCCCAGGGTGCTGGCGAGCAGTACTTC
D: .
size: once
V: TRBV25-1
J: TRBJ2-7

CDR3: CASSLSGGGNQPQHF
DNA: TGTGCCAGCAGCTTATCCGGGGGGGGCAATCAGCCCCAGCATTTT
D: .
size: .
V: TRBV7-3
J: TRBJ1-5

CDR3: CSVVGTLDGSGELFF
DNA: TGCAGCGTTGTGGGGACACTAGATGGATCCGGGGAGCTGTTTTTT
D: .
size: .
V: TRBV29-1
J: TRBJ2-2

CDR3: CASSQGRQGIYEQYF
DNA: TGCGCCAGCAGCCAAGGGAGACAGGGGATCTACGAGCAGTACTTC
D: TRBD1
size: few
V: TRBV4-3
J: TRBJ2-7

CDR3: CASSVVGDRGAEAFF
DNA: TGTGCCAGCAGCGTAGTAGGGGACAGGGGGGCTGAAGCTTTCTTT
D: TRBD1
size: .
V: TRBV9
J: TRBJ1-1

CDR3: CASSPRLAESTDTQYF
DNA: TGTGCCAGCAGCCCCCGACTAGCGGAAAGCACAGATACGCAGTATTTT
D: TRBD2
size: .
V: TRBV13
J: TRBJ2-3

CDR3: CASSQSGGNQPQHF
DNA: TGTGCCAGCAGCCAGTCAGGGGGGAATCAGCCCCAGCATTTT
D: TRBD1
size: few
V: TRBV7-2
J: TRBJ1-5

CDR3: CASSLSVRNIQYF
DNA: TGTGCCAGCAGTTTATCTGTCAGAAACATTCAGTACTTC
D: .
size: few
V: TRBV27
J: TRBJ2-4

CDR3: CASTHRLDPTDTQYF
DNA: TGTGCCAGCACGCATCGGCTAGATCCCACAGATACGCAGTATTTT
D: .
size: .
V: TRBV9
J: TRBJ2-3

CDR3: CASSEVGLLGNREQYF
DNA: TGTGCCAGCAGTGAAGTAGGACTGCTAGGCAATCGCGAGCAGTACTTC
D: .
size: .
V: TRBV2
J: TRBJ2-7

CDR3: CASSDWTGSDLRSTEAFF
DNA: TGTGCCAGCTCGGATTGGACAGGGAGCGACCTAAGATCCACGGAAGCTTTCTTT
D: TRBD1
size: .
V: TRBV18
J: TRBJ1-1

CDR3: CAIRDGQGPPEAFF
DNA: TGTGCCATCAGGGACGGACAGGGACCACCTGAAGCTTTCTTT
D: TRBD1
size: .
V: TRBV10-3
J: TRBJ1-1

CDR3: CASIRQGASGELFF
DNA: TGTGCCAGCATTAGACAGGGGGCGAGCGGGGAGCTGTTTTTT
D: TRBD1
size: .
V: TRBV5-5
J: TRBJ2-2

CDR3: CASSAPPSGLNTEAFF
DNA: TGTGCCAGCAGTGCACCGCCCAGTGGTTTGAACACTGAAGCTTTCTTT
D: .
size: .
V: TRBV28
J: TRBJ1-1

CDR3: CASSLGPGGNQPQHF
DNA: TGTGCCAGCAGCTTAGGGCCAGGGGGCAATCAGCCCCAGCATTTT
D: .
size: .
V: TRBV7-6
J: TRBJ1-5

CDR3: CASSLAGQGINEQFF
DNA: TGTGCCAGCAGCTTAGCGGGACAGGGGATCAATGAGCAGTTCTTC
D: TRBD1
size: .
V: TRBV11-2
J: TRBJ2-1

CDR3: CASSHRGPMNTEAFF
DNA: TGCGCCAGCAGCCACAGGGGGCCTATGAACACTGAAGCTTTCTTT
D: TRBD1
size: few
V: TRBV5-1
J: TRBJ1-1

CDR3: CASSPGTGKFYEQYF
DNA: TGTGCCAGCAGCCCAGGGACAGGGAAATTCTACGAGCAGTACTTC
D: TRBD1
size: .
V: TRBV27
J: TRBJ2-7

CDR3: CASSVEPGYQETQYF
DNA: TGTGCCAGCAGCGTAGAGCCCGGGTACCAAGAGACCCAGTACTTC
D: .
size: .
V: TRBV9
J: TRBJ2-5

CDR3: CATSRGVEGTVHF
DNA: TGTGCCACCAGCAGAGGGGTGGAAGGGACAGTTCACTTC
D: TRBD1
size: .
V: TRBV15
J: TRBJ2-7

CDR3: CASSTDGTGGGQPQHF
DNA: TGTGCCAGTAGTACCGACGGGACAGGGGGCGGTCAGCCCCAGCATTTT
D: TRBD1
size: .
V: TRBV19
J: TRBJ1-5

CDR3: CASSLDRANIQYF
DNA: TGTGCCAGCAGTCTGGACAGGGCAAACATTCAGTACTTC
D: TRBD1
size: few
V: TRBV2
J: TRBJ2-4

CDR3: CAISESLDSSRKLFF
DNA: TGTGCCATCAGTGAGTCTTTGGACTCCTCAAGAAAACTGTTTTTT
D: .
size: .
V: TRBV10-3
J: TRBJ1-4

CDR3: CASSPLGTESYEQYF
DNA: TGTGCCAGCAGCCCCTTGGGGACAGAATCCTACGAGCAGTACTTC
D: TRBD1
size: .
V: TRBV11-2
J: TRBJ2-7

CDR3: CASTRRGGTYEQYF
DNA: TGCGCCAGCACCCGGCGCGGGGGCACCTACGAGCAGTACTTC
D: .
size: few
V: TRBV5-1
J: TRBJ2-7

CDR3: CASSLYQGGELFF
DNA: TGTGCCAGCAGTTTATATCAGGGCGGGGAGCTGTTTTTT
D: .
size: .
V: TRBV27
J: TRBJ2-2

CDR3: CASSFRQGNEQYF
DNA: TGTGCCAGCAGCTTTCGGCAGGGAAACGAGCAGTACTTC
D: .
size: .
V: TRBV7-8
J: TRBJ2-7

CDR3: CASSLIRQGPNEQFF
DNA: TGTGCCAGCAGCTTAATACGGCAGGGGCCCAATGAGCAGTTCTTC
D: .
size: .
V: TRBV7-3
J: TRBJ2-1

CDR3: CASSPGSRADNYGYTF
DNA: TGCGCCAGCAGCCCAGGTAGCAGGGCGGATAACTATGGCTACACCTTC
D: .
size: .
V: TRBV5-1
J: TRBJ1-2

CDR3: CASSEGATDTQYF
DNA: TGTGCCAGCAGTGAAGGGGCTACAGATACGCAGTATTTT
D: .
size: .
V: TRBV2
J: TRBJ2-3

CDR3: CASSQGTGELFF
DNA: TGCGCCAGCAGCCAGGGGACCGGGGAGCTGTTTTTT
D: .
size: .
V: TRBV10-2
J: TRBJ2-2

CDR3: CASVTGQGSPLHF
DNA: TGTGCCAGCGTAACGGGACAAGGTTCACCCCTCCACTTT
D: .
size: .
V: TRBV7-9
J: TRBJ1-6

CDR3: CASSSAIYEQYF
DNA: TGTGCCAGCAGTTCAGCGATCTACGAGCAGTACTTC
D: .
size: .
V: TRBV28
J: TRBJ2-7

CDR3: CASSRDNEKLFF
DNA: TGTGCCAGCAGTCGAGATAATGAAAAACTGTTTTTT
D: .
size: once
V: TRBV27
J: TRBJ1-4

CDR3: CASSPRGSNTEAFF
DNA: TGTGCCAGCAGCCCCCGGGGATCGAACACTGAAGCTTTCTTT
D: .
size: .
V: TRBV9
J: TRBJ1-1